These T cell receptor beta chains were read from a single sample in a study of CD8 T cells in ankylosing spondylitis. TCRdb re-called the 5' RACE reads through MiXCR, storing one row per CDR3 protein. The sample records 700,000 or so distinct CDR3 sequences, roughly 20% being singletons. The specimen was blood, either unsorted or a sorted T cell fraction (not recorded which). Receptors originate from a male donor with ankylosing spondylitis. CDR3s leave out the opening cysteine and the closing phenylalanine or tryptophan. Fields, in order: J gene, V gene, CDR3 protein.

j_gene: TRBJ2-7
v_gene: TRBV5-1
CDR3aa: ASKQGPTSYEQY

j_gene: TRBJ1-1
v_gene: TRBV7-9
CDR3aa: ASSSTGTGTEAF

j_gene: TRBJ1-5
v_gene: TRBV2
CDR3aa: AGRQGRDQPQH

j_gene: TRBJ2-4
v_gene: TRBV21-1
CDR3aa: ASSSPLTSGGAAAKNIQY

j_gene: TRBJ2-7
v_gene: TRBV7-2
CDR3aa: ASSSTSLVREQY

j_gene: TRBJ1-1
v_gene: TRBV10-3
CDR3aa: AIRTQGIPPEAF

j_gene: TRBJ2-7
v_gene: TRBV5-1
CDR3aa: ASSPGRGGAANEQY

j_gene: TRBJ2-7
v_gene: TRBV3-1
CDR3aa: ASSPTGAEQY

j_gene: TRBJ1-1
v_gene: TRBV9
CDR3aa: ASSRVLHLNTEAF

j_gene: TRBJ1-2
v_gene: TRBV19
CDR3aa: ASTSGKGIGGYT

j_gene: TRBJ2-7
v_gene: TRBV5-1
CDR3aa: ASSPRVGSGDHYEQY

j_gene: TRBJ2-7
v_gene: TRBV20-1
CDR3aa: SARDGTVYEQY

j_gene: TRBJ2-5
v_gene: TRBV12-3/TRBV12-4
CDR3aa: ASSLNSPETQY

j_gene: TRBJ2-2
v_gene: TRBV11-2
CDR3aa: ASSLHLASSLTGELF

j_gene: TRBJ2-3
v_gene: TRBV10-3
CDR3aa: ATGRGSTDTQY

j_gene: TRBJ1-2
v_gene: TRBV6-1
CDR3aa: ASRSGTGKIGGYT

j_gene: TRBJ2-7
v_gene: TRBV4-2
CDR3aa: ASSQEALSYEQY

j_gene: TRBJ2-1
v_gene: TRBV27
CDR3aa: ASSLATGSPGVEQF

j_gene: TRBJ1-5
v_gene: TRBV5-1
CDR3aa: ASSPRPGQPQH

j_gene: TRBJ2-2
v_gene: TRBV20-1
CDR3aa: SARTRTSGRTFNTGELF

j_gene: TRBJ2-1
v_gene: TRBV7-9
CDR3aa: ASSANPRNEQF

j_gene: TRBJ2-3
v_gene: TRBV20-1
CDR3aa: SARRDLITGDTQY

j_gene: TRBJ1-4
v_gene: TRBV2
CDR3aa: ASRTISATNEKLF

j_gene: TRBJ2-1
v_gene: TRBV12-3/TRBV12-4
CDR3aa: ASSLSVGRGVQYNEQF

j_gene: TRBJ2-1
v_gene: TRBV20-1
CDR3aa: SANKGNEQF

j_gene: TRBJ2-7
v_gene: TRBV2
CDR3aa: ASTDEQY

j_gene: TRBJ2-3
v_gene: TRBV6-5
CDR3aa: ASSYSYSKNTDTQY

j_gene: TRBJ2-4
v_gene: TRBV4-1
CDR3aa: ASSQGLAGVKNIQY

j_gene: TRBJ2-2
v_gene: TRBV7-2
CDR3aa: ASSPPFGLAGAGELF

j_gene: TRBJ2-7
v_gene: TRBV11-2
CDR3aa: ASSPTVIDRGLAYEQY

j_gene: TRBJ2-1
v_gene: TRBV10-3
CDR3aa: AISERTSESNEQF

j_gene: TRBJ2-7
v_gene: TRBV2
CDR3aa: ASSERINYEQY

j_gene: TRBJ2-3
v_gene: TRBV7-3
CDR3aa: ASSPNAGVRTDTQY

j_gene: TRBJ2-7
v_gene: TRBV29-1
CDR3aa: SVSYTGGLEQY

j_gene: TRBJ2-7
v_gene: TRBV4-3
CDR3aa: ASSQDSPPAYEQY

j_gene: TRBJ1-1
v_gene: TRBV29-1
CDR3aa: SADRFNTEAF

j_gene: TRBJ2-5
v_gene: TRBV12-3/TRBV12-4
CDR3aa: ASRTTGEETQY

j_gene: TRBJ1-2
v_gene: TRBV19
CDR3aa: ASSISPGGTYGYT

j_gene: TRBJ1-5
v_gene: TRBV4-1
CDR3aa: ASSPRQGARDQPQH

j_gene: TRBJ1-1
v_gene: TRBV4-3
CDR3aa: ASSQDLFGGTEAF

j_gene: TRBJ2-7
v_gene: TRBV20-1
CDR3aa: SARGDRGSLDEQY

j_gene: TRBJ2-3
v_gene: TRBV11-2
CDR3aa: ASSQTSAPDTQY

j_gene: TRBJ2-1
v_gene: TRBV15
CDR3aa: ATSRTGTGYNEQF

j_gene: TRBJ2-4
v_gene: TRBV20-1
CDR3aa: SALPADRKAKNIQY

j_gene: TRBJ2-7
v_gene: TRBV29-1
CDR3aa: SGIRDYEQY